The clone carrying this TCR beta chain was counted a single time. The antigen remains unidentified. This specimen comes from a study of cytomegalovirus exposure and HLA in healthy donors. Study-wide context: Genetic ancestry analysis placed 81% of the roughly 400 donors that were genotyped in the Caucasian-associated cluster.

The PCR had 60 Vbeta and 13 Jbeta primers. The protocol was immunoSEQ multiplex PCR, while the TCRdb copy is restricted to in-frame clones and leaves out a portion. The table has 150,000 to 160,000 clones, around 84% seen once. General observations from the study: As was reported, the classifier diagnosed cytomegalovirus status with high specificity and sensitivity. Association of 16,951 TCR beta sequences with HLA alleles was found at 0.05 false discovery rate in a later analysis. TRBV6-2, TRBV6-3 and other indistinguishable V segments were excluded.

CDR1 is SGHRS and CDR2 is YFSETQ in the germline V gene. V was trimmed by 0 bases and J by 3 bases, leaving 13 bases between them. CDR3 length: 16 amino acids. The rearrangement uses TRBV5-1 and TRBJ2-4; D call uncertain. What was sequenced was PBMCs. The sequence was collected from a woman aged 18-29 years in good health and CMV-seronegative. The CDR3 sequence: CASSLDTLGGKNIQYF. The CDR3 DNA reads TGCGCCAGCAGCTTGGACACCCTCGGCGGCAAAAACATTCAGTACTTC.